One and the same sample provided the 9 T cell receptor beta chains below, sequenced in a study of shared clonotypes between healthy human individuals. Data came from immunoSEQ multiplex PCR; TCRdb stores just in-frame clones and leaves some out. The sample consists of under 850,000 clones, about 91% of them appearing once. CD45RO-negative, CCR7-selected cells formed the naive CD8 fraction, which excluded terminally differentiated effector memory CD45RA+ cells. What was sequenced was naive CD8+ T cells sorted from blood. These TCRs come from a man under 40 in good health.

The chain carries TRBV27 and TRBJ2-7; weak D call: TRBD1 (6 bases). Germline V gene data show CDR1 as MNHEY and CDR2 as SMNVEV (reference sequence). This CDR3 has 12 residues. V dropped 5 bases and J dropped 6 bases, with 11 bases sitting between them. CDR3 nucleotide sequence: TGTGCCAGCAGTATACAGGGACGCGAGCAGTACTTC. Amino acid sequence: CASSIQGREQYF.

This clone was seen a handful of times. Other nucleotide sequences from this sample produce the same CDR3. Written as DNA, the CDR3 is TGTGCCAGCAGTTATTCCTCCTACGAGCAGTACTTC. Residues: CASSYSSYEQYF. The V and J genes are TRBV6-6 and TRBJ2-7; D gene uncertain. The V gene lost 3 bases and the J gene lost 0 bases, with 3 bases spanning the gap. The germline gives CDR1 MNHNY, CDR2 SVGAGI (reference sequence). CDR3 size: 12 residues.

The chain is built from TRBV25-1 and TRBJ2-2, with D perhaps TRBD1 or TRBD2 (5 bases each). Germline loops: CDR1 MGHDK, CDR2 SYGVNS. V dropped 1 base and J dropped 6 bases, with 18 bases sitting between them. The CDR3 has 17 residues. The CDR3 nucleotides read TGTGCCAGCAGTGAATTAGGGGCGGAGGCTAAGGCCGGGGAGCTGTTTTTT. This gives the protein CASSELGAEAKAGELFF.

CDR3 amino acids: CASSHGTGDQETQYF. The CDR3 nucleotides read TGTGCCAGCAGCCACGGGACAGGGGACCAAGAGACCCAGTACTTC. The chain couples TRBV5-6 to TRBJ2-5, with 10 bases lining up with TRBD1. This CDR3 has 15 amino acids. V trimming: 4 bases; J trimming: 0 bases; junction bases outside the gene matches: 3. The germline V gene encodes CDR1 SGHDT and CDR2 YYEEEE.

The V and J genes are TRBV28 and TRBJ2-5; the match to TRBD2 covers 11 bases. The CDR3 is 16 amino acids. In germline, CDR1 is MDHEN, CDR2 SYDVKM. The V and J ends lost 3 bases and 0 bases, in that order; junction bases with no gene match: 3. CDR3 loop: CASSLRLAGNQETQYF. Written as DNA, the CDR3 is TGTGCCAGCAGTTTGAGACTAGCGGGGAACCAAGAGACCCAGTACTTC.

The chain has TRBV7-8 and TRBJ2-1; no reliable D call. Trimming left V 5 bases short and J 5 bases short, with 7 bases between. The CDR3 runs 12 residues. The germline CDR1 and CDR2 sequences are SGHVS and FQNEAQ. CDR3 in amino acids: CASSPRDNEQFF. CDR3 DNA sequence: TGTGCCAGCAGCCCCCGGGACAATGAGCAGTTCTTC.

The chain couples TRBV28 to TRBJ2-2; D might be TRBD2 (5 bases). The V and J ends lost 2 bases and 4 bases respectively, with 11 bases between them. Per germline, CDR1 MDHEN and CDR2 SYDVKM. The CDR3 covers 15 residues. In nucleotides, the CDR3 is TGTGCCAGCAGTTTAATCCGGGATCCCACCGGGGAGCTGTTTTTT. The encoded protein is CASSLIRDPTGELFF.

The V gene is TRBV29-1, the J gene TRBJ2-7, with a possible D match to TRBD2 (6 bases). V lost 4 bases to trimming and J lost 0 bases, with 16 bases between them. This CDR3 spans 15 amino acids. Per the germline V gene, CDR1 is SQVTM and CDR2 is ANQGSEA. The CDR3 nucleotides read TGCAGCGTTGGGGGCGGGACCAAAAGCTCCTACGAGCAGTACTTC. The encoded protein is CSVGGGTKSSYEQYF.

This rearrangement joins TRBV2 to TRBJ2-2, with 11 bases that match TRBD1. Germline assignment: CDR1 SNHLY and CDR2 FYNNEI. V trimming: 4 bases; J trimming: 5 bases; junction bases outside the gene matches: 3. The CDR3 runs 15 residues. The CDR3 DNA is TGTGCCAGCAGTGCCCGGGACAGGGGGACCGGGGAGCTGTTTTTT. Amino acids: CASSARDRGTGELFF.